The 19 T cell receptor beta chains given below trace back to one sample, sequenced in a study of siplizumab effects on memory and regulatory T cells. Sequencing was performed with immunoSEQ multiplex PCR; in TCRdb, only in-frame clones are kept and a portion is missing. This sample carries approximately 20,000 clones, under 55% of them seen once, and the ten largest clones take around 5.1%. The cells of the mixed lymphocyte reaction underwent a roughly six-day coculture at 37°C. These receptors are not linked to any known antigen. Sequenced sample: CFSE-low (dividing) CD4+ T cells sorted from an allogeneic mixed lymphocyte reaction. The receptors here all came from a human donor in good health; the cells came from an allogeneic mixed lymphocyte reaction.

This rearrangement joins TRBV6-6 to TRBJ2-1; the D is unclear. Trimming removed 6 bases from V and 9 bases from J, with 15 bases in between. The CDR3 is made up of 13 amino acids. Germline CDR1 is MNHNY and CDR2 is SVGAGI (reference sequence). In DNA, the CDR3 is TGTGCCAGCAGCCCAACCTCTAGTCGTGAGCAGTTCTTC. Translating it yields CASSPTSSREQFF.

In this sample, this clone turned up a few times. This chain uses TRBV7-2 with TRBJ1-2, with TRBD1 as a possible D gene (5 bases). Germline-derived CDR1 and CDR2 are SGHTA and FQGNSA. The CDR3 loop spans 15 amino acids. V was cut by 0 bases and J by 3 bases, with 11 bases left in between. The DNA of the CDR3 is TGTGCCAGCAGCTTAGCTGGGACTACCTACTATGGCTACACCTTC. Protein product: CASSLAGTTYYGYTF.

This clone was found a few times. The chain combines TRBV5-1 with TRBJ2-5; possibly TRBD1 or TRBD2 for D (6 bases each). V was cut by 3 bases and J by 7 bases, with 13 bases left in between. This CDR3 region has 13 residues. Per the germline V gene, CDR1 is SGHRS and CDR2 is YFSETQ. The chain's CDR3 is CASSSEGVPTQYF. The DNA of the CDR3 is TGCGCCAGCAGCTCGGAGGGGGTTCCGACCCAGTACTTC.

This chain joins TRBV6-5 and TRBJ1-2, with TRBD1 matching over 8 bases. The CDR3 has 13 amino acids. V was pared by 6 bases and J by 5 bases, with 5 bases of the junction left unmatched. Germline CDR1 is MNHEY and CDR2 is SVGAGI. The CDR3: CASRPTGGYGYTF. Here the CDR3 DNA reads TGTGCCAGCAGACCAACAGGGGGTTATGGCTACACCTTC.

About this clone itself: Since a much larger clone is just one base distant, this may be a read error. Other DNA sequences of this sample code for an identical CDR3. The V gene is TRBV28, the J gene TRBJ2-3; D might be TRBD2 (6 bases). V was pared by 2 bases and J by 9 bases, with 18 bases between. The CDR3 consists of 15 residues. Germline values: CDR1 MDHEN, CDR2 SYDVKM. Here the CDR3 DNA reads TGTGCCAGCAGTTTACCCGGGGGACTCATGGTGACGCAGTATTTT. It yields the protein CASSLPGGLMVTQYF. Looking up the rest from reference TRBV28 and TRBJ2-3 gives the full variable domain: DVKVTQSSRYLVKRTGEKVFLECVQDMDHENMFWYRQDPGLGLRLIYFSYDVKMKEKGDIPEGYSVSREKKERFSLILESASTNQTSMYLCASSLPGGLMVTQYFGPGTRLTVL.

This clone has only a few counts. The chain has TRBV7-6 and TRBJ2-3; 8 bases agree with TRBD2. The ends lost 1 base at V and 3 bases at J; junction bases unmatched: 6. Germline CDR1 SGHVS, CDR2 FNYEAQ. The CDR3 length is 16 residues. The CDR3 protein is CASSLVVAGGTDTQYF. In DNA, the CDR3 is TGTGCCAGCAGCTTAGTCGTGGCGGGGGGTACAGATACGCAGTATTTT.

As DNA, the CDR3 is TGTGCCAGTAGTAGGGACAGAGAGACCCAGTACTTC. Protein sequence: CASSRDRETQYF. The rearrangement uses TRBV19 and TRBJ2-5, with TRBD1 matching over 7 bases. CDR1 and CDR2 (germline): LNHDA, SQIVND (reference sequence). Trimming cost V 4 bases and J 4 bases; bases outside gene matches: 0. This CDR3 spans 12 amino acids. Filled out from reference TRBV19 and TRBJ2-5, the complete variable domain reads DGGITQSPKYLFRKEGQNVTLSCEQNLNHDAMYWYRQDPGQGLRLIYYSQIVNDFQKGDIAEGYSVSREKKESFPLTVTSAQKNPTAFYLCASSRDRETQYFGPGTRLLVL.

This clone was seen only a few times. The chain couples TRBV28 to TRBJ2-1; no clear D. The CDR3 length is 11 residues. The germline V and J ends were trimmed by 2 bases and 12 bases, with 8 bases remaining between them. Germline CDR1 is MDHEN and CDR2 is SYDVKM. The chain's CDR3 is CASSLGLGQFF. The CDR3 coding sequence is TGTGCCAGCAGTTTAGGTTTGGGGCAGTTCTTC. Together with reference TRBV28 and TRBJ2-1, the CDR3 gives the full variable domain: DVKVTQSSRYLVKRTGEKVFLECVQDMDHENMFWYRQDPGLGLRLIYFSYDVKMKEKGDIPEGYSVSREKKERFSLILESASTNQTSMYLCASSLGLGQFFGPGTRLTVL.

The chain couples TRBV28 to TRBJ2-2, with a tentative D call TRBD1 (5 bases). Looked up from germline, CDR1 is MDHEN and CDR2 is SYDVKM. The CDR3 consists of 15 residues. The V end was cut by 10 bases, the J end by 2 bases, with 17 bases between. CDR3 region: CATLSSGINTGELFF. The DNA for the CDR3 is TGTGCCACCCTCTCCTCAGGGATCAACACCGGGGAGCTGTTTTTT. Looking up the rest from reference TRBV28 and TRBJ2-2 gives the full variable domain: DVKVTQSSRYLVKRTGEKVFLECVQDMDHENMFWYRQDPGLGLRLIYFSYDVKMKEKGDIPEGYSVSREKKERFSLILESASTNQTSMYLCATLSSGINTGELFFGEGSRLTVL.

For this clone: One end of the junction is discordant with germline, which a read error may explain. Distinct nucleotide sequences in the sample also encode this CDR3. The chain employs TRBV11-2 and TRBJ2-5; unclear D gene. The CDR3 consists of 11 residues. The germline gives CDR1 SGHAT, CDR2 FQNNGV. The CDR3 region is CASSSPETQYF. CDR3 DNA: TGTGCCAGTAGCTCCCCGGAGACCCAGTACTTC.

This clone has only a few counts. The CDR3 protein is CASRASRDSPLHF. Written as DNA, the CDR3 is TGTGCCAGCAGGGCTTCACGGGATTCACCCCTCCACTTT. The chain links TRBV2 to TRBJ1-6; D is unresolved. Between the trimmed V and J ends, which lost 6 bases and 8 bases, there was a span of 11 bases. There are 13 residues in the CDR3. Looked up from germline, CDR1 is SNHLY and CDR2 is FYNNEI.

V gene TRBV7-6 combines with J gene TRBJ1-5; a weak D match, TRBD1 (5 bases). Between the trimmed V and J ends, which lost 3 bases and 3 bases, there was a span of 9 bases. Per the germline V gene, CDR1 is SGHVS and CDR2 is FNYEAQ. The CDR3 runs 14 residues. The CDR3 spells CASSLIGDNQPQHF. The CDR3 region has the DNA TGTGCCAGCAGCTTGATAGGGGACAATCAGCCCCAGCATTTT.

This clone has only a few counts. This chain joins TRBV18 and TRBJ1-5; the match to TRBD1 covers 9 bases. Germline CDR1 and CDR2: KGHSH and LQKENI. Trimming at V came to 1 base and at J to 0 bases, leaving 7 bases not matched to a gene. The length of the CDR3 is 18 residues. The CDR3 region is CASSPLGPTGGSNQPQHF. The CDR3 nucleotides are TGTGCCAGCTCACCACTGGGACCGACAGGGGGTAGCAATCAGCCCCAGCATTTT.

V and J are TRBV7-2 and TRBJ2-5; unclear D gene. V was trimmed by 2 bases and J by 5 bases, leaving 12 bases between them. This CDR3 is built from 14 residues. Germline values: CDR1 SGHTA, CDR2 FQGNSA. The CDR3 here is CASSLSWVRETQYF. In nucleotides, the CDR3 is TGTGCCAGCAGCTTATCTTGGGTGAGGGAGACCCAGTACTTC. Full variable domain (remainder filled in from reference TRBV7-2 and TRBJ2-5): GAGVSQSPSNKVTEKGKDVELRCDPISGHTALYWYRQSLGQGLEFLIYFQGNSAPDKSGLPSDRFSAERTGGSVSTLTIQRTQQEDSAVYLCASSLSWVRETQYFGPGTRLLVL.

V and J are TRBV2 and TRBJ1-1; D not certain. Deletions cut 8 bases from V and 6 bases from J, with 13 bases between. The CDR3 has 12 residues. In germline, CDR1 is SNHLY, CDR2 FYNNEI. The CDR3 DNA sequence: TGTGCCAGCTATGGGCTGGGGTCTGAAGCTTTCTTT. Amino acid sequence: CASYGLGSEAFF.

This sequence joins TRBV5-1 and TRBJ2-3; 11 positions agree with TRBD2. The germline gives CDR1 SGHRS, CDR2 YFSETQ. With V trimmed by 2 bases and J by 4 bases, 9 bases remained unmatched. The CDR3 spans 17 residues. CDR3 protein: CASSLNLAGGPADTQYF. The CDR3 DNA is TGCGCCAGCAGCTTAAATTTAGCGGGGGGGCCCGCAGATACGCAGTATTTT. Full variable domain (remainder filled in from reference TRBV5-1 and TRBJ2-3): KAGVTQTPRYLIKTRGQQVTLSCSPISGHRSVSWYQQTPGQGLQFLFEYFSETQRNKGNFPGRFSGRQFSNSRSEMNVSTLELGDSALYLCASSLNLAGGPADTQYFGPGTRLTVL.

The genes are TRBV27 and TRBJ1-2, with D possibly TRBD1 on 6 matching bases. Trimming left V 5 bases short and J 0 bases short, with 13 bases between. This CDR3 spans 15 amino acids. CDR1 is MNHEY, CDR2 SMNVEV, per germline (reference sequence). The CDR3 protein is CASSTLTGANYGYTF. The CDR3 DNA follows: TGTGCCAGCAGTACGCTGACAGGAGCTAACTATGGCTACACCTTC.

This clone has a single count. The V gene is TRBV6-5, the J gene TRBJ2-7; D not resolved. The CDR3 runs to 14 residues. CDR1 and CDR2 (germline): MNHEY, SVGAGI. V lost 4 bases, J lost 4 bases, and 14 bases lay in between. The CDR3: CASSSPGRTYEQYF. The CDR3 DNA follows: TGTGCCAGCAGTTCTCCGGGCAGAACGTACGAGCAGTACTTC.

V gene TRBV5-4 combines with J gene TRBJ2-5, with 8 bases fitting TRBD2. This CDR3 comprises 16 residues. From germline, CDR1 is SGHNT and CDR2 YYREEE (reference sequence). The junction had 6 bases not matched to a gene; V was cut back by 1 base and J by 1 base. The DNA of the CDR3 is TGTGCCAGCAGCTTGTCTGCGGGGGGCCGCCAAGAGACCCAGTACTTC. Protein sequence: CASSLSAGGRQETQYF.